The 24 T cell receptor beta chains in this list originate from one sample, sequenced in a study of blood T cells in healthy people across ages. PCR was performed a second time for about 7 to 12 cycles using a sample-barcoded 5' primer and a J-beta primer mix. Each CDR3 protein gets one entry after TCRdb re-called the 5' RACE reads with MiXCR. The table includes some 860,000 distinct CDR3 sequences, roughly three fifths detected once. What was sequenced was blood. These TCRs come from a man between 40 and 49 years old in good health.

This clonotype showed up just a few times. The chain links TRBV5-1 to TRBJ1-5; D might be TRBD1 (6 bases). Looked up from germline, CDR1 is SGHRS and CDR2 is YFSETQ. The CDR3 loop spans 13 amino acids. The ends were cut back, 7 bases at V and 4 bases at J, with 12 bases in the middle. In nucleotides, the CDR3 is TGCGCCAGCTCAGAACAGGGAAATCAGCCCCAGCATTTT. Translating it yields CASSEQGNQPQHF.

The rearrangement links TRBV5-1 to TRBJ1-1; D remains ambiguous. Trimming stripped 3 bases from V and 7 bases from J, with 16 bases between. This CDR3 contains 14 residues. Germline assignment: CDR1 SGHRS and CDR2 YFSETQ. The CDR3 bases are TGCGCCAGCAGCTCTACTACCGGACCCCATGAAGCTTTCTTT. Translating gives CASSSTTGPHEAFF.

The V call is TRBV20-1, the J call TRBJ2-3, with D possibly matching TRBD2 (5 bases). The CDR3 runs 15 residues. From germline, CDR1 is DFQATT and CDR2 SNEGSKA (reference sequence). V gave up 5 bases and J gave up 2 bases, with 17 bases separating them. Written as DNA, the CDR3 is TGCAGTGCTCCACAGCGGAGTCGAAACACAGATACGCAGTATTTT. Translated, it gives CSAPQRSRNTDTQYF.

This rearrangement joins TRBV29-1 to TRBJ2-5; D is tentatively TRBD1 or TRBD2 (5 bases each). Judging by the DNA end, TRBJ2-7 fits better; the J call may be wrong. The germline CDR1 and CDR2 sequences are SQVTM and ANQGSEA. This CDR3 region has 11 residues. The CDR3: CSVGGFYEQYF. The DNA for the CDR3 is TGCAGCGTTGGGGGGTTCTACGAGCAGTACTTC.

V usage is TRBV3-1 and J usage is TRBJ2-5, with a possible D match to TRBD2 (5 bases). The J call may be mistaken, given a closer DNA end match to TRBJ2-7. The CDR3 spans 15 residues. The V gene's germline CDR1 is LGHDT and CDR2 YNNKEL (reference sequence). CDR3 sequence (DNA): TGTGCCAGCAGCCCAGACGGACCCGGGACCTACGAGCAGTACTTC. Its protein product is CASSPDGPGTYEQYF.

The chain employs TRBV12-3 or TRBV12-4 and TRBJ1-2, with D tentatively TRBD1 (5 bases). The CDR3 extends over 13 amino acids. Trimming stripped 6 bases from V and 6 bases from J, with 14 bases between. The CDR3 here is CASRRRGRDGYTF. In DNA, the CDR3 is TGTGCCAGCAGGAGGAGGGGCAGGGATGGCTACACCTTC.

The CDR3 spells CASSQDHPSGSTDTQYF. DNA of the CDR3: TGCGCCAGCAGCCAAGACCACCCTAGCGGAAGCACAGATACGCAGTATTTT. The chain couples TRBV4-3 to TRBJ2-3; TRBD2 agrees at 7 bases. In germline, CDR1 is LGHNA, CDR2 YSLEER. The junction had 6 bases not matched to a gene; V was cut back by 0 bases and J by 0 bases. This CDR3 region has 17 residues.

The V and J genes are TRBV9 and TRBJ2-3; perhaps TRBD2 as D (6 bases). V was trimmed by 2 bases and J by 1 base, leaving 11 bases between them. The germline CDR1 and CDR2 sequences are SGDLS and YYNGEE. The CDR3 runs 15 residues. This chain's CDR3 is CASSVAGTGTDTQYF. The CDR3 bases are TGTGCCAGCAGCGTTGCGGGAACAGGCACAGATACGCAGTATTTT.

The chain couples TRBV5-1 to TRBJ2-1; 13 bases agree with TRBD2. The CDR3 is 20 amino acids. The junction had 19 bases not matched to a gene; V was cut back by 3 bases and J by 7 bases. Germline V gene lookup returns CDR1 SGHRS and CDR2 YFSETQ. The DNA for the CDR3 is TGCGCCAGCAGCTCCTTGATCAGACCCCGGACTAGCGGGGGAGGTAATGAGCAGTTCTTC. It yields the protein CASSSLIRPRTSGGGNEQFF.

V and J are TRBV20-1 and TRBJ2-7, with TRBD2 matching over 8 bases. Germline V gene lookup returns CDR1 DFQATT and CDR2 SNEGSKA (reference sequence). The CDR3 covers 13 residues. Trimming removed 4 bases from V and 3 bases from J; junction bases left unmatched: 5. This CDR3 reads CSAKRSGDYEQYF. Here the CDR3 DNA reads TGCAGTGCTAAACGTAGCGGGGACTACGAGCAGTACTTC.

The CDR3 reads CASSQEPEARSYEQYF. CDR3 nucleotide sequence: TGCGCCAGCAGCCAAGAGCCAGAGGCCCGGAGTTACGAGCAGTACTTC. This rearrangement joins TRBV4-3 to TRBJ2-7; D call uncertain. V gave up 0 bases and J gave up 4 bases, with 16 bases separating them. The CDR3 contains 16 residues. Germline V gives CDR1 LGHNA, CDR2 YSLEER.

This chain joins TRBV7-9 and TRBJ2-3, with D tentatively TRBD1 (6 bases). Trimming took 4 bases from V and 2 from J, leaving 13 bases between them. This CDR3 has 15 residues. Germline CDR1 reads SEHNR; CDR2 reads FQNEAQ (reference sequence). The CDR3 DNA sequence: TGTGCCAGCAGCTCATACAGGGTAAACACAGATACGCAGTATTTT. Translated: CASSSYRVNTDTQYF.

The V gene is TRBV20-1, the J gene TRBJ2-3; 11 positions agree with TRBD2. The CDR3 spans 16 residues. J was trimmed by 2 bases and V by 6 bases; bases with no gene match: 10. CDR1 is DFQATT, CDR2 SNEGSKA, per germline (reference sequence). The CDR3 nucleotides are TGCAGTGCCCAGGGTCTAGCGGGGGGATACACAGATACGCAGTATTTT. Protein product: CSAQGLAGGYTDTQYF.

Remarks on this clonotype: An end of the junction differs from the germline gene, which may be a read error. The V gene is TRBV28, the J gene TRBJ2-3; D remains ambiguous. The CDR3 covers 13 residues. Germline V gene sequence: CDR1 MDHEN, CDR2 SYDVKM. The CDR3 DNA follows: TGTACCAGCAGTTTCGGCAACCCAGATACGCAGTATTTT. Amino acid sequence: CTSSFGNPDTQYF.

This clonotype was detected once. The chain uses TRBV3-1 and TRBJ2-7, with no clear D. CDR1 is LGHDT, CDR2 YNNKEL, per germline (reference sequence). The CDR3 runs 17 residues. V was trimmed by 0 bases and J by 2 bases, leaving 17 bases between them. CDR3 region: CASSQDQRKVRTYEQYF. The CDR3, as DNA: TGTGCCAGCAGCCAAGATCAACGGAAGGTCCGAACCTACGAGCAGTACTTC.

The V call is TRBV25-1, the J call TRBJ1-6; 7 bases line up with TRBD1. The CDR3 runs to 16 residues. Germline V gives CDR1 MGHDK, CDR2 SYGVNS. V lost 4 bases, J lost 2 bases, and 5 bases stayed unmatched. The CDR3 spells CASSGLQGPYNSPLHF. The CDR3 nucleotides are TGTGCCAGCAGTGGACTACAGGGGCCCTATAATTCACCCCTCCACTTT.

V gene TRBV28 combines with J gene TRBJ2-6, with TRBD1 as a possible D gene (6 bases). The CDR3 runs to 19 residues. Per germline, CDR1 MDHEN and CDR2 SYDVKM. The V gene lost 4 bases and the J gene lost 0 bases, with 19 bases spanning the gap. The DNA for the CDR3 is TGTGCCAGCAGTTCCAATTACAGGGTAGCCCTCTCTGGGGCCAACGTCCTGACTTTC. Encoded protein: CASSSNYRVALSGANVLTF.

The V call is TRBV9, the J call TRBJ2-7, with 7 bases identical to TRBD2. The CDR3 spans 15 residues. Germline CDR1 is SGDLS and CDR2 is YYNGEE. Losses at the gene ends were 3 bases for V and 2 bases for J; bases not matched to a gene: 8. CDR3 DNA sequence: TGTGCCAGCAGCGGAAGCGGGGCCTATCCCTACGAGCAGTACTTC. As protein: CASSGSGAYPYEQYF.

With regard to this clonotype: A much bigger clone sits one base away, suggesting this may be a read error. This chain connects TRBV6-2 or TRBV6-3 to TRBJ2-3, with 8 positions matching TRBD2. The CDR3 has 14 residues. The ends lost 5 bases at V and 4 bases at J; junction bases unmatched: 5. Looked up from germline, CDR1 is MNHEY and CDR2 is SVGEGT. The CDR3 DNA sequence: TGTGCCAGCAGTGACGGGGGGGCGGCAGATACGCAGTATTTT. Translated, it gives CASSDGGAADTQYF.

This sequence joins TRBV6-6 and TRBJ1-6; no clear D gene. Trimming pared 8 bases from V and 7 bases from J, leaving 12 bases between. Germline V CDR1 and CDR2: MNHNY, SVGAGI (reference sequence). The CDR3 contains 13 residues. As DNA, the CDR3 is TGTGCCAGCTGGGCAAACCAAAATTCACCCCTCCACTTT. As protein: CASWANQNSPLHF.

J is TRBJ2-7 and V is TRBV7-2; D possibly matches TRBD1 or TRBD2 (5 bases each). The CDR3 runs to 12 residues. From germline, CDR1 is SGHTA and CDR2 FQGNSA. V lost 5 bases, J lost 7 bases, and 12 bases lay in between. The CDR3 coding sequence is TGTGCCAGCAGCCCCGAGGGGAATGAGCAGTACTTC. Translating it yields CASSPEGNEQYF.

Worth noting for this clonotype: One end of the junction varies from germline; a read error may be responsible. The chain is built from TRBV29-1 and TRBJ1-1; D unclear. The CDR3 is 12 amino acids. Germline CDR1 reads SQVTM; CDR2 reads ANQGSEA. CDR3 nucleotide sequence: TGTGGGCTGGGAAGAATGAACACTGAAGCTTTCTTT. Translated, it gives CGLGRMNTEAFF.

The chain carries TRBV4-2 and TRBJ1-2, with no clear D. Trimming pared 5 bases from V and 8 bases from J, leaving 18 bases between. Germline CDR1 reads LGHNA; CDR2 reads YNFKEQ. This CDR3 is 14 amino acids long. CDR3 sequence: CASSENTGLRGYTF. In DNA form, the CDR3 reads TGTGCCAGCAGCGAGAACACCGGACTGCGGGGCTACACCTTC.

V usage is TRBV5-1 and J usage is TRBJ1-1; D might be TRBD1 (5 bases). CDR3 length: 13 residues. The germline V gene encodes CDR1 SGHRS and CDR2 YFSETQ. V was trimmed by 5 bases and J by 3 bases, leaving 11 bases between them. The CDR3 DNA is TGCGCCAGCAGATTCGGGGACGACACTGAAGCTTTCTTT. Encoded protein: CASRFGDDTEAFF.